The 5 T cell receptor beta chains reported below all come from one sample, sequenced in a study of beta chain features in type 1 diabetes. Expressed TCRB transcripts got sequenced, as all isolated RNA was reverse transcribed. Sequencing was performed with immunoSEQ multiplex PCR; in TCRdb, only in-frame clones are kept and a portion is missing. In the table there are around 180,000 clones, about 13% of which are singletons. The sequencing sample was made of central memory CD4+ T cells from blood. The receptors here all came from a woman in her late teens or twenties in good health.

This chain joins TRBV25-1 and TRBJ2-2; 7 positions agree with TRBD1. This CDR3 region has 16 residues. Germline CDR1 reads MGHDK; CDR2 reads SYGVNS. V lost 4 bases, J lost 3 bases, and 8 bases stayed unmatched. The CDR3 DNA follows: TGTGCCAGCAGTGGGCCGGGACAGACTCACACCGGGGAGCTGTTTTTT. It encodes CASSGPGQTHTGELFF.

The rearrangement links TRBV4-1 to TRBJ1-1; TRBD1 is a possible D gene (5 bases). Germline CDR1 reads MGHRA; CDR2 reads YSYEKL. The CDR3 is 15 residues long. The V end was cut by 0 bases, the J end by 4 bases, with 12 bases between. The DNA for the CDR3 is TGCGCCAGCAGCCAAGATCCCGGGGGTAGCACTGAAGCTTTCTTT. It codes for CASSQDPGGSTEAFF.

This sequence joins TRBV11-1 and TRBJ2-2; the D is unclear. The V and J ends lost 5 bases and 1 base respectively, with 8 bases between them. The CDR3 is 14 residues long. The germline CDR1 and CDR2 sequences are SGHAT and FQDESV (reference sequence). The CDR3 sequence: CASSISRNTGELFF. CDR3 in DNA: TGTGCCAGCAGCATTAGCCGGAACACCGGGGAGCTGTTTTTT.

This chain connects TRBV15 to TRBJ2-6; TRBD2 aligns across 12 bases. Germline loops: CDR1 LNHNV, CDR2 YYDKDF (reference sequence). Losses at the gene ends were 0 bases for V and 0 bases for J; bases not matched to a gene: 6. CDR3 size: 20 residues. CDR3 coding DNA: TGTGCCACCAGCAGAGATCTCGGGACTAGCGGGCTCTCTGGGGCCAACGTCCTGACTTTC. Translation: CATSRDLGTSGLSGANVLTF.

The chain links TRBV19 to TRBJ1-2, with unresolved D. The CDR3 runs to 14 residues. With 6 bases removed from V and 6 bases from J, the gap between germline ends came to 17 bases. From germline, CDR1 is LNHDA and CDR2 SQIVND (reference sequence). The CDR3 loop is CASSPVAGSDGYTF. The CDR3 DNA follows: TGTGCCAGTAGCCCAGTGGCAGGATCGGATGGCTACACCTTC.